Shown below are 2 T cell receptor beta chains from a single sample sequenced in a study of blood T cell repertoires in COVID-19. Some clones are missing from TCRdb's copy, which holds only in-frame ones; the method was immunoSEQ multiplex PCR. In the table there are 150,000 to 200,000 clones, about 76% of which are singletons. Sample: peripheral blood. These receptors came from a woman aged 40 to 50 with COVID-19, enrolled during active disease.

The V and J genes are TRBV20-1 and TRBJ2-2; 12 nucleotides line up with TRBD2. The CDR3 contains 17 residues. Germline V gene sequence: CDR1 DFQATT, CDR2 SNEGSKA (reference sequence). V was clipped by 3 bases and J by 7 bases; unmatched bases: 12. The CDR3 DNA sequence: TGCAGTGCTAGTCCACCGACTCTAGCGGGAGGGCACGGGGAGCTGTTTTTT. Residues: CSASPPTLAGGHGELFF.

The V call is TRBV7-9, the J call TRBJ1-3; D remains unclear. There are 14 residues in the CDR3. Between the trimmed V and J ends, which lost 8 bases and 0 bases, there was a span of 11 bases. Per germline, CDR1 SEHNR and CDR2 FQNEAQ (reference sequence). The CDR3 protein is CASAKGSSGNTIYF. The CDR3 nucleotides are TGTGCCAGCGCCAAAGGGAGCTCTGGAAACACCATATATTTT.